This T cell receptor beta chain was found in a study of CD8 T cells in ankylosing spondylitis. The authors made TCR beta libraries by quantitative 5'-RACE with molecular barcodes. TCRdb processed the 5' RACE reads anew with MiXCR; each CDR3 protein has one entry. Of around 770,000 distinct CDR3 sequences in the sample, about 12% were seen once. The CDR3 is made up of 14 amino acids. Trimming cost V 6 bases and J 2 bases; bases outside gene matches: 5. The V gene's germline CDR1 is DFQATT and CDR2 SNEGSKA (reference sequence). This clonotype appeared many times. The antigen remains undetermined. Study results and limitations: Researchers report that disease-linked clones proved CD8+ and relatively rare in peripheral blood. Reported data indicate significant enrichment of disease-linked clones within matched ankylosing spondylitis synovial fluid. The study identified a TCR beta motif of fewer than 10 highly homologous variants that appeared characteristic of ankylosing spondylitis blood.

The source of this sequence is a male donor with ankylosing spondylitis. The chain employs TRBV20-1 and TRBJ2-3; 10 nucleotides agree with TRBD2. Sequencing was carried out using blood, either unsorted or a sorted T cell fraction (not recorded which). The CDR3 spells CSARTSGNTDTQYF. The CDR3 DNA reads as TGCAGTGCCAGGACTAGCGGAAACACAGATACGCAGTATTTT.